Reported below is one T cell receptor (beta chain). The antigen is unknown. The data were taken from a study of CD8 T cells in ankylosing spondylitis. This CDR3 has 15 amino acids. With 5 bases clipped from V and 4 bases from J, the junction kept 4 bases outside the gene matches. General observations from the study: In ankylosing spondylitis blood, a motif of several highly homologous TCR beta variants appeared characteristic. Reports of some motif variants in reactive arthritis synovial fluid and blood predate this one. The clones that were linked to disease were reported to be significantly enriched in matched synovial fluid samples from ankylosing spondylitis patients.

Researchers built TCR beta libraries using quantitative 5'-RACE with molecular barcodes. TCRdb reprocessed the 5' RACE reads with MiXCR, giving one entry per CDR3 protein. This table holds some 340,000 distinct CDR3 sequences, approximately 15% found once. Sequenced: blood, either unsorted or a sorted T cell fraction (not recorded which). This chain links TRBV12-3 or TRBV12-4 with TRBJ1-3, with 11 bases fitting TRBD1. The sequence was collected from a male donor with ankylosing spondylitis or in good health (not recorded which). CDR3 DNA: TGTGCCAGCAGTCTCGGGACAGGGGGAGGAAACACCATATATTTT. This translates into CASSLGTGGGNTIYF.